This TCR beta chain appears in the sequencing data of a study of blood T cell repertoires in COVID-19. Across the study: Donors in the United States, Italy and Spain gave samples during acute or convalescent COVID-19. Sources were T cells, B-cell-depleted T cells, or PBMCs; the material itself was cDNA or gDNA.

Per the germline V gene, CDR1 is MNHEY and CDR2 is SVGEGT. The CDR3 is 14 amino acids. Trimming took 2 bases from V and 3 from J; bases not matched to a gene: 2. How the authors handled the data: Amplification with reference gene primers provided the estimates of nucleated cell counts. Sequencing used immunoSEQ multiplex PCR; TCRdb keeps in-frame clones, though not all of them. Clonal size and the V and J genes are those of that table, whereas D and trimming came from the DNA. The data show over 200,000 clones, approximately 86% seen once. The gene calls are TRBV6-2 or TRBV6-3 and TRBJ2-7; TRBD1 matches 9 bases. The receptor was derived from a woman in her twenties or thirties who had recovered from COVID-19. The sequenced sample consisted of peripheral blood. Here the CDR3 reads CASSYRDRDYEQYF. In DNA form, the CDR3 reads TGTGCCAGCAGTTACCGGGACAGGGACTACGAGCAGTACTTC.